Presented here are 11 T cell receptor beta chains from one specimen sequenced in a study of Graves' ophthalmopathy and Graves' hyperthyroidism. Amplification of the TCR beta CDR3 regions used RNA transcripts (as template). After a first-round RT-PCR with HTBI primers, a second-round multiplex PCR was run. TCRdb processed the multiplex PCR reads anew with MiXCR; each CDR3 protein has one entry. The sample lists around 50,000 distinct CDR3 sequences, around 48% occurring once. The sequencing sample was made of peripheral blood. The origin of the receptors is an adult man with Graves' ophthalmopathy.

V gene TRBV7-9 combines with J gene TRBJ2-1; D ambiguous. In germline, CDR1 is SEHNR, CDR2 FQNEAQ (reference sequence). V lost 2 bases, J lost 5 bases, and 13 bases lay in between. This CDR3 has 15 amino acids. The CDR3 DNA reads TGTGCCAGCAGCTTACATCAACTTAGTAACAATGAGCAGTTCTTC. Amino acid sequence: CASSLHQLSNNEQFF.

With regard to this clonotype: One end of the junction is discordant with germline, which a read error may explain. The rearrangement uses TRBV7-7 and TRBJ2-3, with TRBD2 matching 8 bases. The CDR3 runs 15 residues. Germline V lookup: CDR1 SSHAT, CDR2 FNYEAQ (reference sequence). The CDR3 sequence is CASSYSWTSSNTQYF. As DNA, the CDR3 is TGTGCTAGCAGCTATTCATGGACTAGCTCAAATACGCAGTATTTT.

J is TRBJ2-2 and V is TRBV5-1, with 16 positions matching TRBD2. The J segment lost 6 bases and the V segment lost 5 bases, leaving 4 bases of the junction unmatched. Germline assignment: CDR1 SGHRS and CDR2 YFSETQ. The CDR3 has 16 residues. The CDR3 bases are TGCGCCAGCAGACCGGGACTAGCGGGAGGGGCCGGGGAGCTGTTTTTT. Residues: CASRPGLAGGAGELFF.

This clonotype appeared a single time. The junction departs from the called germline gene at one end, perhaps through a read error. This chain's CDR3 is CSVETGGTRPRHF. The CDR3 DNA reads as TGCAGCGTAGAAACAGGGGGGACTCGGCCCCGGCATTTT. The chain carries TRBV29-1 and TRBJ1-5, with TRBD1 matching over 8 bases. Germline CDR1 is SQVTM and CDR2 is ANQGSEA. The length of the CDR3 is 13 residues.

V and J are TRBV2 and TRBJ2-2; D perhaps matches TRBD1 (9 bases). The CDR3 sequence is 18 residues long. Trimming removed 5 bases from V and 7 bases from J, with 26 bases in between. The germline V gene encodes CDR1 SNHLY and CDR2 FYNNEI. The CDR3 DNA sequence: TGTGCCAGCAGTTACGTAACTAGCGGACAGGGGACGGTCGGGGAGCTGTTTTTT. Its translation is CASSYVTSGQGTVGELFF.

V usage is TRBV5-1 and J usage is TRBJ2-7, with TRBD1 as a possible D gene (6 bases). V was clipped by 2 bases and J by 5 bases, with 29 bases between them. Germline V lookup: CDR1 SGHRS, CDR2 YFSETQ. The length of the CDR3 is 19 residues. The CDR3 here is CASSFRIQARTEKGNEQYF. As DNA, the CDR3 is TGCGCCAGCAGCTTCCGAATTCAAGCCAGGACAGAGAAGGGAAACGAGCAGTACTTC.

This clonotype was counted ten times or more. This chain joins TRBV20-1 and TRBJ2-5, with TRBD2 matching over 7 bases. J was trimmed by 4 bases and V by 3 bases; bases with no gene match: 17. CDR3 size: 17 residues. Germline V gene data show CDR1 as DFQATT and CDR2 as SNEGSKA (reference sequence). The CDR3 protein is CSARVDRGVIAGETQYF. CDR3 DNA sequence: TGCAGTGCTAGGGTGGACCGAGGGGTTATAGCGGGAGAGACCCAGTACTTC.

This clonotype was found many times. The chain employs TRBV4-2 and TRBJ1-3; TRBD1 matches 8 bases. The trim removed 0 bases at V and 6 bases at J, leaving 10 bases unmatched. CDR3 length equals 17 residues. The germline CDR1 and CDR2 sequences are LGHNA and YNFKEQ. The DNA of the CDR3 is TGTGCCAGCAGCCAAGATTGGGGGACAGGTAGTCAAAACACCATATATTTT. Translating it yields CASSQDWGTGSQNTIYF.

Details on this clonotype: The germline gene is not matched at one end of the junction; a read error may be the cause. J is TRBJ1-3 and V is TRBV20-1; a possible D gene is TRBD1 (6 bases). Germline CDR1 and CDR2: DFQATT and SNEGSKA (reference sequence). This CDR3 comprises 14 residues. The CDR3 sequence: CSARGGGSGNTIYF. CDR3 DNA sequence: TGCAGTGCGAGAGGGGGAGGGTCTGGAAACACCATATATTTT.

CDR3 in amino acids: CATSDLAGGDYNEQFF. CDR3 sequence (DNA): TGTGCCACCAGTGATTTAGCGGGAGGGGACTACAATGAGCAGTTCTTC. V usage is TRBV24-1 and J usage is TRBJ2-1; TRBD2 agrees at 10 bases. CDR1 is KGHDR, CDR2 SFDVKD, per germline. The CDR3 has 16 amino acids. J gave up 3 bases and V 1 base, and 2 bases lay outside the gene matches.

This sequence joins TRBV29-1 and TRBJ2-1; possibly TRBD2 for D (6 bases). Germline V gives CDR1 SQVTM, CDR2 ANQGSEA. V was trimmed by 3 bases and J by 1 base, leaving 13 bases between them. This CDR3 comprises 15 residues. The chain's CDR3 is CSVEGMGGSYNEQFF. As DNA, the CDR3 is TGCAGCGTTGAGGGGATGGGGGGTTCCTACAATGAGCAGTTCTTC.